The subject of this entry is one TCR beta chain. Its antigen is undetermined. The data belong to a study of vaccination effects on CD4 cells after COVID-19. Clones were sequenced by immunoSEQ multiplex PCR, and TCRdb holds only the in-frame ones, with some missing. In the table there are some 52,000 clones, about four fifths of which are singletons. ViraFEST used viral peptide pools to expand antigen-specific CD4+ T cells before sequencing. The culture ran for roughly 10 days before CD4+ T cells were isolated. Prior SARS-CoV-2 infection was absent in the vaccine recipients, as shown by negative nucleocapsid antibodies. This clonotype originated in a human donor who received a COVID-19 vaccine. Sample: CD4+ T cells from PBMCs cultured with HCoV-OC43 spike peptides, taken before COVID-19 vaccination. Subset meaning: HCoV-OC43 spike overlapping peptide pool stimulation.

For the CDR3, the DNA is TGTGCCAGCAGACGAGGACAGGGGGTCACTGAAGCTTTCTTT. It codes for CASRRGQGVTEAFF. The chain couples TRBV6-5 to TRBJ1-1; 10 nucleotides match TRBD1. The CDR3 spans 14 residues. Germline CDR1 reads MNHEY; CDR2 reads SVGAGI. J was trimmed by 4 bases and V by 6 bases; bases with no gene match: 5.